The 15 T cell receptor beta chains listed next were all sequenced from one sample in a study of Graves' ophthalmopathy and Graves' hyperthyroidism. For repertoire sequencing, the TCR beta CDR3 regions were amplified from RNA transcripts. First-round RT-PCR with HTBI primers preceded a second-round multiplex PCR. TCRdb re-derived calls from the multiplex PCR reads in MiXCR, one entry per CDR3 protein. The sample contains over 150,000 distinct CDR3 sequences, about 40% of which appear only once. The sequencing sample was made of peripheral blood. These receptors were obtained from a middle-aged woman with Graves' ophthalmopathy.

The V call is TRBV7-9, the J call TRBJ2-5; 8 positions match TRBD2. V lost 5 bases to trimming and J lost 1 base; unmatched junction nucleotides: 3. Germline CDR1 SEHNR, CDR2 FQNEAQ (reference sequence). The CDR3 totals 14 residues. The CDR3 loop reads CASSVLAVQETQYF. The CDR3 DNA is TGTGCCAGCAGCGTACTAGCGGTCCAAGAGACCCAGTACTTC. The whole variable domain, remainder taken from reference TRBV7-9 and TRBJ2-5, is DTGVSQNPRHKITKRGQNVTFRCDPISEHNRLYWYRQTLGQGPEFLTYFQNEAQLEKSRLLSDRFSAERPKGSFSTLEIQRTEQGDSAMYLCASSVLAVQETQYFGPGTRLLVL.

This clonotype has a count of ten or more. This chain uses TRBV11-2 with TRBJ1-6; 7 nucleotides align to TRBD1. V lost 5 bases and J lost 7; bases outside the gene matches: 5. The CDR3 runs to 14 residues. Per the germline V gene, CDR1 is SGHAT and CDR2 is FQNNGV. CDR3 DNA: TGTGCCAGCAGCAGGGGGCTTGACAATTCACCCCTCCACTTT. This encodes CASSRGLDNSPLHF.

This clonotype was recorded at least ten times. V usage is TRBV3-1 and J usage is TRBJ1-2; a possible D gene is TRBD1 (5 bases). Trimming stripped 4 bases from V and 3 bases from J, with 9 bases between. Germline CDR1 LGHDT, CDR2 YNNKEL (reference sequence). There are 13 residues in the CDR3. The CDR3 DNA reads as TGTGCCAGCAGCCCCGCAGGGCACTATGGCTACACCTTC. Translating gives CASSPAGHYGYTF.

In this sample, this clonotype turned up many times. The chain recombines TRBV6-1 with TRBJ1-1; no reliable D call. CDR1 is MNHNS and CDR2 is SASEGT in the germline V gene. V was pared by 4 bases and J by 4 bases, with 13 bases between. The CDR3 contains 14 residues. CDR3 DNA sequence: TGTGCCAGCAGTGGATCTACAGAGGCCACTGAAGCTTTCTTT. This encodes CASSGSTEATEAFF.

The chain is built from TRBV6-1 and TRBJ2-7; 8 bases fit TRBD1. J gave up 2 bases and V 9 bases, and 6 bases lay outside the gene matches. This CDR3 has 13 amino acids. Germline values: CDR1 MNHNS, CDR2 SASEGT. CDR3 sequence (DNA): TGTGCCAGTTGGACAGGGCCCACCTACGAGCAGTACTTC. It yields the protein CASWTGPTYEQYF.

V usage is TRBV7-3 and J usage is TRBJ2-2, with 13 bases matching TRBD2. Germline trimming cut 4 bases from V and 4 bases from J; bases unmatched to any gene: 9. CDR1 is SGHTA and CDR2 is FQGTGA in the germline V gene. This CDR3 region has 18 residues. The CDR3 nucleotides read TGTGCCAGCAGCTCCGCCGGGACTAGCGGGATCACCACCGGGGAGCTGTTTTTT. Protein product: CASSSAGTSGITTGELFF.

This clonotype appeared many times. The chain has TRBV6-4 and TRBJ2-2; either TRBD1 or TRBD2 may fit D (5 bases each). This CDR3 has 14 amino acids. Germline CDR1 reads MRHNA; CDR2 reads SNTAGT. V dropped 4 bases and J dropped 5 bases, with 11 bases sitting between them. The CDR3 bases are TGTGCCAGCAGTGCTAGCAGGGCGACCGGGGAGCTGTTTTTT. Translated, it gives CASSASRATGELFF.

This chain joins TRBV7-1 and TRBJ2-7; D remains ambiguous. TRBV7-1 is assigned to the ORF class and has an uncertain function. The ends were cut back, 3 bases at V and 3 bases at J, with 30 bases in the middle. This CDR3 has 20 amino acids. For the CDR3, the DNA is TGTGCCAGCAGCTCTTTATTCCGACTGGGCGTCCCTCTCCAATTCTACGAGCAGTACTTC. It encodes CASSSLFRLGVPLQFYEQYF.

This clonotype occurred many times. This chain uses TRBV6-5 with TRBJ1-1; TRBD1 might be the D (5 bases). The CDR3 runs to 13 residues. V lost 11 bases and J lost 5, with 18 bases in between. Germline CDR1 and CDR2: MNHEY and SVGAGI. This CDR3 is CAGARDVRTEAFF. The CDR3, as DNA: TGTGCCGGGGCCAGGGATGTAAGGACTGAAGCTTTCTTT.

This sequence joins TRBV6-2 or TRBV6-3 and TRBJ1-1; D is undetermined. The V and J ends lost 2 bases and 4 bases respectively, with 11 bases between them. The V gene's germline CDR1 is MNHEY and CDR2 SVGEGT. The CDR3 is 14 amino acids. This CDR3 reads CASSYQLGSTEAFF. DNA of the CDR3: TGTGCCAGCAGTTACCAGCTGGGTTCCACTGAAGCTTTCTTT.

V is TRBV6-1 and J is TRBJ2-5, with 11 bases that match TRBD1. The CDR3 contains 13 residues. Trimming took 7 bases from V and 6 from J; bases not matched to a gene: 4. The V gene's germline CDR1 is MNHNS and CDR2 SASEGT. The DNA for the CDR3 is TGTGCCAGCATGGGACAGGGGGGAAAGACCCAGTACTTC. Protein product: CASMGQGGKTQYF.

The rearrangement links TRBV11-1 to TRBJ2-7; 10 positions match TRBD1. The V segment lost 3 bases and the J segment 6 bases; nucleotides outside the gene matches: 5. Germline V lookup: CDR1 SGHAT, CDR2 FQDESV (reference sequence). CDR3 length equals 14 residues. CDR3 region: CASSFSGTGAEQYF. The CDR3 nucleotides are TGTGCCAGCAGCTTCTCCGGGACAGGGGCCGAGCAGTACTTC.

The chain combines TRBV7-9 with TRBJ1-1; D is unresolved. Germline V gene sequence: CDR1 SEHNR, CDR2 FQNEAQ (reference sequence). CDR3 length: 13 amino acids. Trimming left V 1 base short and J 4 bases short, with 7 bases between. The CDR3 coding sequence is TGTGCCAGCAGCTTAGTGGACGGCACTGAAGCTTTCTTT. Its translation: CASSLVDGTEAFF.

This clonotype was detected ten times or more. The chain combines TRBV18 with TRBJ2-2, with 9 bases matching TRBD1. Germline-derived CDR1 and CDR2 are KGHSH and LQKENI. The CDR3 is 16 residues long. The V gene end was trimmed by 5 bases and the J gene end by 2 bases; junction bases not matched to a gene: 6. The CDR3 coding sequence is TGTGCCAGCTCATCAAGGACAGGGGTAAACACCGGGGAGCTGTTTTTT. Protein sequence: CASSSRTGVNTGELFF.

The rearrangement uses TRBV19 and TRBJ1-5; tentatively, D is TRBD1 (5 bases). The CDR3 is made up of 13 amino acids. V shed 1 base and J shed 9 bases, with 10 bases lying between them. Germline V gene lookup returns CDR1 LNHDA and CDR2 SQIVND (reference sequence). DNA for the CDR3: TGTGCCAGTAGTATAGGCAGGGAGACGCCCCAGCATTTT. It encodes CASSIGRETPQHF.